Each of the 20 T cell receptor beta chains below was sequenced from the same sample in a study of blood T cell repertoires in COVID-19. TCRdb's table, derived via immunoSEQ multiplex PCR, lists solely in-frame clones and lacks some. This repertoire shows around 200,000 clones, 80% to 90% found once; its top ten account for about 9.3%. The sequencing input was PBMCs or T cells enriched from blood (not recorded which). Receptor source: a man between 18 and 35 years old with acute COVID-19.

Turning to this clone: Different DNA sequences within this sample yield the same CDR3. CDR3 bases: TGTGCCAGCAGCTCTCCCTTAAATGAGCAGTTCTTC. Its protein product is CASSSPLNEQFF. This chain connects TRBV11-2 to TRBJ2-1; D gene unclear. Trimming stripped 4 bases from V and 7 bases from J, with 8 bases between. Looked up from germline, CDR1 is SGHAT and CDR2 is FQNNGV. There are 12 residues in the CDR3.

This clone appeared a few times. The genes are TRBV18 and TRBJ1-1, with a possible D match to TRBD1 (5 bases). V lost 5 bases and J lost 1, with 17 bases in between. From germline, CDR1 is KGHSH and CDR2 LQKENI. This CDR3 contains 16 residues. DNA for the CDR3: TGTGCCAGCTCAGCGAGGCCTTACACAGGGAACACTGAAGCTTTCTTT. Translated, it gives CASSARPYTGNTEAFF.

V usage is TRBV11-3 and J usage is TRBJ2-2; D not resolved. This CDR3 spans 14 amino acids. Germline V gene sequence: CDR1 SGHNT, CDR2 YENEEA. V lost 0 bases, J lost 1 base, and 3 bases lay in between. The CDR3 region is CASSLDGNTGELFF. The CDR3 nucleotides read TGTGCCAGCAGCTTAGACGGGAACACCGGGGAGCTGTTTTTT.

The chain uses TRBV5-4 and TRBJ2-6, with D perhaps TRBD2 (6 bases). The CDR3 consists of 17 residues. Trimming took off 0 bases at V and 3 bases at J, with 13 bases between the two ends. Germline-derived CDR1 and CDR2 are SGHNT and YYREEE (reference sequence). CDR3 nucleotide sequence: TGTGCCAGCAGCTTGGGCGGGGTAAGAGGTGGGGCCAACGTCCTGACTTTC. Translation: CASSLGGVRGGANVLTF.

The J gene is TRBJ2-5, the V gene TRBV5-4; TRBD1 matches at 7 bases. The CDR3 has 14 amino acids. Per the germline V gene, CDR1 is SGHNT and CDR2 is YYREEE (reference sequence). Trimming took 4 bases from V and 7 from J; bases not matched to a gene: 10. The CDR3 bases are TGTGCCAGCAGCCCCCCCGACAGGGACGGGACCCAGTACTTC. Translated: CASSPPDRDGTQYF.

The chain combines TRBV19 with TRBJ1-3; D gene unclear. The germline V and J ends were trimmed by 3 bases and 8 bases, with 14 bases remaining between them. This CDR3 has 14 amino acids. The germline gives CDR1 LNHDA, CDR2 SQIVND (reference sequence). The CDR3 region has the DNA TGTGCCAGTAGTATTTCACATTTTGGTGACACCATATATTTT. It specifies CASSISHFGDTIYF.

The chain carries TRBV30 and TRBJ2-7; 8 bases map to TRBD2. Germline CDR1 reads GTSNPN; CDR2 reads SVGIG (reference sequence). This CDR3 spans 14 amino acids. V shed 2 bases and J 6 bases; nucleotides not matched to a gene: 9. CDR3 residues: CAWSFGGRFSEQYF. The CDR3 DNA reads as TGTGCCTGGAGTTTTGGCGGGAGGTTCTCCGAGCAGTACTTC.

The J gene is TRBJ2-7, the V gene TRBV4-1; no reliable D call. Germline loops: CDR1 MGHRA, CDR2 YSYEKL. CDR3 size: 13 residues. V was cut by 4 bases and J by 2 bases, with 9 bases left in between. The CDR3 DNA sequence: TGCGCCAGCAGCCCCGTAGTTCCCTACGAGCAGTACTTC. Protein sequence: CASSPVVPYEQYF.

V is TRBV28 and J is TRBJ2-7, with a possible D match to TRBD2 (5 bases). The CDR3 sequence is 15 residues long. The ends were cut back, 3 bases at V and 3 bases at J, with 15 bases in the middle. Germline V gene data show CDR1 as MDHEN and CDR2 as SYDVKM. The CDR3 reads CASSLFILRDYEQYF. The CDR3 DNA follows: TGTGCCAGCAGTTTGTTTATACTCCGGGACTACGAGCAGTACTTC. The variable domain in full, with the rest retrieved from reference TRBV28 and TRBJ2-7, is DVKVTQSSRYLVKRTGEKVFLECVQDMDHENMFWYRQDPGLGLRLIYFSYDVKMKEKGDIPEGYSVSREKKERFSLILESASTNQTSMYLCASSLFILRDYEQYFGPGTRLTVT.

The chain is built from TRBV7-9 and TRBJ1-1; 11 bases are shared with TRBD1. CDR3 length: 15 amino acids. Looked up from germline, CDR1 is SEHNR and CDR2 is FQNEAQ (reference sequence). The ends lost 5 bases at V and 2 bases at J; junction bases unmatched: 4. The chain's CDR3 is CASSHGQGANTEAFF. CDR3 DNA sequence: TGTGCCAGCAGCCATGGACAGGGGGCAAACACTGAAGCTTTCTTT.

The chain carries TRBV7-2 and TRBJ2-1; D not certain. Germline V CDR1 and CDR2: SGHTA, FQGNSA. The CDR3 is made up of 13 amino acids. V was shortened by 2 bases and J by 10 bases, with 12 bases between the two germline ends. DNA for the CDR3: TGTGCCAGCAGCTTAATGGCCCCCGGGGAGCAGTTCTTC. Translating gives CASSLMAPGEQFF.

This rearrangement joins TRBV11-3 to TRBJ2-2; D ambiguous. Trimming left V 5 bases short and J 2 bases short, with 9 bases between. The germline gives CDR1 SGHNT, CDR2 YENEEA. The CDR3 sequence is 14 residues long. In DNA form, the CDR3 reads TGTGCCAGCAGCCCACCGACAAACACCGGGGAGCTGTTTTTT. Its translation: CASSPPTNTGELFF.

This clone is a singleton in its sample. Written as DNA, the CDR3 is TGTGCCAGCAGCAAAGACAGGGTCTATAATTCACCCCTCCACTTT. Translated: CASSKDRVYNSPLHF. This chain uses TRBV9 with TRBJ1-6; 7 bases agree with TRBD1. Trimming removed 4 bases from V and 3 bases from J; junction bases left unmatched: 4. The CDR3 length is 15 residues. CDR1 and CDR2 (germline): SGDLS, YYNGEE.

This chain's CDR3 is CASSQDRGSYGYTF. CDR3 nucleotide sequence: TGCGCCAGCAGCCAAGATCGGGGGAGCTATGGCTACACCTTC. The V call is TRBV4-3, the J call TRBJ1-2, with D maybe TRBD1 (5 bases). The germline V and J ends were trimmed by 0 bases and 4 bases, with 9 bases remaining between them. The CDR3 contains 14 residues. In germline, CDR1 is LGHNA, CDR2 YSLEER.

J is TRBJ1-5 and V is TRBV6-4; TRBD1 matches 7 bases. Losses at the gene ends were 2 bases for V and 3 bases for J; bases not matched to a gene: 7. CDR3 size: 16 residues. Germline-derived CDR1 and CDR2 are MRHNA and SNTAGT. The CDR3 loop is CASSDREGGVNQPQHF. CDR3 nucleotide sequence: TGTGCCAGCAGTGACCGCGAAGGGGGCGTCAATCAGCCCCAGCATTTT.

The V and J genes are TRBV9 and TRBJ1-6, with D possibly TRBD1 on 5 matching bases. The V end lost 2 bases, the J end lost 10 bases, and 13 bases lay between the germline ends. Looked up from germline, CDR1 is SGDLS and CDR2 is YYNGEE. This CDR3 region has 14 residues. In DNA form, the CDR3 reads TGTGCCAGCAGCGTCGTGGGGCGGGACTCACCCCTCCACTTT. It is translated as CASSVVGRDSPLHF.

The chain joins TRBV10-2 to TRBJ2-3; 13 bases are shared with TRBD2. The J segment lost 3 bases and the V segment lost 2 bases, leaving 2 bases of the junction unmatched. Per germline, CDR1 WSHSY and CDR2 SAAADI. This CDR3 region has 16 residues. The CDR3 spells CASSELTSGRTDTQYF. The CDR3 nucleotides read TGCGCCAGCAGTGAGCTGACTAGCGGGAGGACAGATACGCAGTATTTT.

The chain uses TRBV12-3 or TRBV12-4 and TRBJ1-1; 8 bases fit TRBD1. The ends lost 6 bases at V and 3 bases at J; junction bases unmatched: 3. The CDR3 is made up of 13 amino acids. Here the CDR3 reads CASSTQGDTEAFF. DNA for the CDR3: TGTGCCAGCAGCACACAGGGGGACACTGAAGCTTTCTTT.

The V call is TRBV12-3 or TRBV12-4, the J call TRBJ2-3; D ambiguous. The ends were cut back, 7 bases at V and 10 bases at J, with 15 bases in the middle. The CDR3 is 12 amino acids. This chain's CDR3 is CASTLTGEAQYF. For the CDR3, the DNA is TGTGCCAGCACCCTTACCGGCGAGGCGCAGTATTTT.

The chain carries TRBV28 and TRBJ2-1; TRBD2 matches 8 bases. The V segment lost 1 base and the J segment 9 bases; nucleotides outside the gene matches: 8. The CDR3 sequence is 15 residues long. Germline CDR1 is MDHEN and CDR2 is SYDVKM. CDR3 protein: CASSLFGTRFGEQFF. The CDR3 DNA reads TGTGCCAGCAGTTTATTTGGGACTAGGTTCGGTGAGCAGTTCTTC.